This TCR beta chain derives from a study of blood T cell repertoires in COVID-19. Study as a whole: Collection of acute and convalescent COVID-19 samples took place in the United States, Italy and Spain.

Enrollees, about 18 to 95 years old, lived in approximately 25 US areas. Up to 2 weeks before entering the study, exposed participants had met a COVID-19 case. In the original analysis: Reference gene primer amplification in the assay estimated nucleated cell counts. Method: immunoSEQ multiplex PCR; TCRdb's copy keeps in-frame clones and lacks some. V, J and clone size are those of that table, while D and trimming were read from the DNA. The repertoire holds some 320,000 clones, with 85% to 90% as singletons. J gave up 7 bases and V 4 bases, and 9 bases lay outside the gene matches. CDR3 length equals 16 residues. Germline CDR1 LNHNV, CDR2 YYDKDF (reference sequence).

The sequence was obtained from a woman aged 45 to 65 who had been exposed to COVID-19. The rearrangement links TRBV15 to TRBJ1-4; TRBD1 aligns across 10 bases. Source material: PBMCs or T cells enriched from blood (not recorded which). Here the CDR3 reads CATSTRQGAPGEKLFF. DNA of the CDR3: TGTGCCACCAGCACAAGACAGGGGGCGCCGGGTGAAAAACTGTTTTTT.